Presented here are 16 T cell receptor beta chains from one specimen sequenced in a study of blood T cell repertoires in COVID-19. Profiled with immunoSEQ multiplex PCR; TCRdb holds only in-frame clones, not every one. Counted here are roughly 100,000 clones, 70% to 90% occurring once; the ten biggest clones make up approximately 2%. Sequencing was carried out using peripheral blood. Every receptor here comes from a man aged 45-65 years with active COVID-19.

V gene TRBV3-1 (or the pseudogene TRBV3-2) combines with J gene TRBJ2-5; D is possibly TRBD2 (5 bases). CDR1 is LGHDT and CDR2 is YNNKEL in the germline V gene (reference sequence). The CDR3 length is 12 residues. V lost 7 bases to trimming and J lost 5 bases, with 11 bases between them. The CDR3 DNA sequence: TGTGCCAGCACCCACAGAGGGGAGACCCAGTACTTC. Translating gives CASTHRGETQYF.

The V gene is TRBV3-1 (or the pseudogene TRBV3-2), the J gene TRBJ2-2; TRBD2 matches 8 bases. The V segment lost 0 bases and the J segment 6 bases; nucleotides outside the gene matches: 6. This CDR3 spans 16 amino acids. Looked up from germline, CDR1 is LGHDT and CDR2 is YNNKEL (reference sequence). CDR3 region: CASSQERLAISGELFF. CDR3 DNA: TGTGCCAGCAGCCAAGAGAGACTAGCGATCTCCGGGGAGCTGTTTTTT.

The chain links TRBV27 to TRBJ2-5; the D gene is possibly TRBD2 (7 bases). The germline V gene has CDR1 MNHEY and CDR2 SMNVEV (reference sequence). The V end lost 2 bases, the J end lost 5 bases, and 15 bases lay between the germline ends. This CDR3 comprises 15 residues. CDR3 loop: CASSLRGGRGETQYF. In DNA form, the CDR3 reads TGTGCCAGCAGTTTACGCGGGGGCCGGGGGGAGACCCAGTACTTC.

This clone has just one count. The V call is TRBV7-2, the J call TRBJ2-1; 11 bases line up with TRBD2. V dropped 1 base and J dropped 5; count of bases not matched to a gene: 7. Germline CDR1 is SGHTA and CDR2 is FQGNSA. The CDR3 contains 17 residues. CDR3 bases: TGTGCCAGCAGCTTAGGGCTAGCGGGGGGACGCAACAATGAGCAGTTCTTC. This codes for CASSLGLAGGRNNEQFF.

V gene TRBV18 combines with J gene TRBJ1-1, with TRBD1 as a possible D gene (6 bases). Germline CDR1 and CDR2: KGHSH and LQKENI. With 4 bases removed from V and 6 bases from J, the gap between germline ends came to 21 bases. This CDR3 region has 16 residues. The CDR3 sequence is CASSRPGEGMRAEAFF. CDR3 nucleotide sequence: TGTGCCAGCTCACGGCCAGGGGAAGGGATGAGGGCTGAAGCTTTCTTT.

V usage is TRBV5-5 and J usage is TRBJ2-5; D is possibly TRBD2 (5 bases). CDR3 length: 16 residues. Germline CDR1 SGHKS, CDR2 YYEKEE (reference sequence). With 2 bases removed from V and 5 bases from J, the gap between germline ends came to 19 bases. The CDR3 loop is CASSFPLRPGKETQYF. The CDR3 bases are TGTGCCAGCAGCTTCCCTCTCCGGCCGGGGAAGGAGACCCAGTACTTC.

The V and J genes are TRBV20-1 and TRBJ1-1, with D unclear. CDR3 length: 11 amino acids. Germline values: CDR1 DFQATT, CDR2 SNEGSKA (reference sequence). The V and J ends lost 6 bases and 0 bases respectively, with 5 bases between them. CDR3 in DNA: TGCAGTGCCAGGTTGAACACTGAAGCTTTCTTT. This gives the protein CSARLNTEAFF.

V and J are TRBV6-4 and TRBJ2-1; D might be TRBD2 (5 bases). Trimming took off 4 bases at V and 2 bases at J, with 12 bases between the two ends. The germline gives CDR1 MRHNA, CDR2 SNTAGT. This CDR3 spans 15 amino acids. The DNA for the CDR3 is TGTGCCAGCAGTGCAGCCGGGGTCCCCTACAATGAGCAGTTCTTC. Translated: CASSAAGVPYNEQFF.

The chain recombines TRBV20-1 with TRBJ2-7; D perhaps matches TRBD1 (6 bases). The V gene's germline CDR1 is DFQATT and CDR2 SNEGSKA (reference sequence). This CDR3 spans 11 amino acids. V shed 0 bases and J shed 12 bases, with 12 bases lying between them. CDR3 DNA sequence: TGCAGTGCTAGAGATCGAACAGGGCGGTACTTC. It is translated as CSARDRTGRYF.

The chain joins TRBV7-9 to TRBJ1-4, with TRBD1 as a possible D gene (5 bases). CDR3 length: 15 residues. Trimming cost V 5 bases and J 8 bases, with 18 bases left between them. The germline gives CDR1 SEHNR, CDR2 FQNEAQ (reference sequence). The CDR3 region is CASSLVPGDAEKLFF. The CDR3 DNA reads TGTGCCAGCAGCCTGGTGCCGGGGGACGCCGAAAAACTGTTTTTT.

CDR3 region: CASSQDRGGQGTAQYF. In DNA, the CDR3 is TGTGCCAGCAGCCAAGATAGGGGGGGACAGGGAACGGCCCAGTACTTC. This chain links TRBV4-2 with TRBJ2-5, with 9 bases aligning to TRBD1. From germline, CDR1 is LGHNA and CDR2 YNFKEQ. The CDR3 loop spans 16 amino acids. The V and J ends lost 0 bases and 9 bases, in that order; junction bases with no gene match: 11.

This clone was seen only a few times. DNA for the CDR3: TGTGCCAGCATTACAGGGCGATCGACTGAAGCTTTCTTT. Its protein product is CASITGRSTEAFF. The genes are TRBV6-5 and TRBJ1-1, with D possibly TRBD1 on 6 matching bases. Trimming took 7 bases from V and 5 from J, leaving 14 bases between them. Germline V gene data show CDR1 as MNHEY and CDR2 as SVGAGI. The CDR3 extends over 13 amino acids.

A single count supports this clone. This rearrangement joins TRBV19 to TRBJ1-2, with a possible D match to TRBD1 (6 bases). Germline CDR1 is LNHDA and CDR2 is SQIVND (reference sequence). The CDR3 consists of 15 residues. V lost 5 bases, J lost 0 bases, and 13 bases lay in between. DNA for the CDR3: TGTGCCAGTAGTGTTCCGGACAGTACTAACTATGGCTACACCTTC. It is translated as CASSVPDSTNYGYTF.

Only one count was recorded for this clone. V is TRBV7-2 and J is TRBJ1-2; D perhaps matches TRBD1 (5 bases). V lost 5 bases and J lost 2, with 9 bases in between. The CDR3 covers 13 residues. The germline V gene has CDR1 SGHTA and CDR2 FQGNSA. Here the CDR3 reads CASSIRENYGYTF. CDR3 nucleotides: TGTGCCAGCAGCATCAGGGAAAACTATGGCTACACCTTC. The whole variable domain, filled in from reference TRBV7-2 and TRBJ1-2, reads GAGVSQSPSNKVTEKGKDVELRCDPISGHTALYWYRQSLGQGLEFLIYFQGNSAPDKSGLPSDRFSAERTGGSVSTLTIQRTQQEDSAVYLCASSIRENYGYTFGSGTRLTVV.

The chain couples TRBV2 to TRBJ2-3; 11 nucleotides match TRBD2. The trim removed 5 bases at V and 0 bases at J, leaving 10 bases unmatched. The CDR3 has 18 residues. Germline lookup yields CDR1 SNHLY and CDR2 FYNNEI. The CDR3, as DNA: TGTGCCAGCAGTCCAACACTAGCGGGGGCTCATAGCACAGATACGCAGTATTTT. This encodes CASSPTLAGAHSTDTQYF. Combining the CDR3 with reference TRBV2 and TRBJ2-3 gives the whole variable domain EPEVTQTPSHQVTQMGQEVILRCVPISNHLYFYWYRQILGQKVEFLVSFYNNEISEKSEIFDDQFSVERPDGSNFTLKIRSTKLEDSAMYFCASSPTLAGAHSTDTQYFGPGTRLTVL.

This clone turned up a few times. V and J are TRBV2 and TRBJ1-2; TRBD1 might be the D (6 bases). V lost 6 bases and J 8 bases, leaving 13 bases between the germline ends. Germline CDR1 SNHLY, CDR2 FYNNEI. The CDR3 is 12 amino acids. Here the CDR3 DNA reads TGTGCCAGCAGCCGAGGGACATACGGCTACACCTTC. Translated, it gives CASSRGTYGYTF.